The clone carrying this TCR beta chain was seen repeatedly, ten times or more. The antigen remains unidentified. Noted time point: blood at routine non-recurrence follow-up after resection. Extraction of whole RNA from tumor, nontumor lung or frozen PBMC preceded unsorted sequencing. MiXCR, applied by TCRdb to the 5' RACE reads, yields one record per CDR3 protein. The repertoire holds nearly 95,000 distinct CDR3 sequences, with approximately 19% as singletons. The sample comes from a study of spatial heterogeneity in lung cancer. Study-wide context: A unique TCR and UMI combination showed up more than ten times in raw reads, on average.

The CDR3 loop spans 11 amino acids. V lost 4 bases to trimming and J lost 3 bases, with 3 bases between them. CDR1 is SGHRS, CDR2 YFSETQ, per germline. Study-level findings and limits: Blood showed ubiquitous tumor TCRs more often at resection than at routine follow-up.

This clonotype originated in a male donor with early-stage non-small cell lung cancer. The chain employs TRBV5-1 and TRBJ2-3; D call uncertain. The material was PBMCs, obtained at follow-up. The CDR3 DNA reads as TGCGCCAGCAGCCAGACAGATACGCAGTATTTT. It encodes CASSQTDTQYF. The whole variable domain, remainder taken from reference TRBV5-1 and TRBJ2-3, is KAGVTQTPRYLIKTRGQQVTLSCSPISGHRSVSWYQQTPGQGLQFLFEYFSETQRNKGNFPGRFSGRQFSNSRSEMNVSTLELGDSALYLCASSQTDTQYFGPGTRLTVL.